This TCR beta chain comes out of a study of T-cell reconstitution after alpha-beta-depleted transplantation in children. The length of the CDR3 is 14 residues. Between the trimmed V and J ends, which lost 4 bases and 2 bases, there was a span of 13 bases. The germline V gene has CDR1 DFQATT and CDR2 SNEGSKA (reference sequence). This clonotype was seen repeatedly, ten times or more. The target antigen is unknown. Broader study findings: Some patients' high day-60 TCRbeta diversity was attributed to recipient cells surviving conditioning. Diversity and T-cell counts at one year after transplant derived mostly from new T cells. About two months after transplant, alpha-beta T cells reportedly came from several hundred expanded graft clones.

For TCRbeta, the library was prepared with unique molecular identifiers. MiXCR, applied by TCRdb to the PCR reads, yields one record per CDR3 protein. Here the sample spans roughly 150,000 distinct CDR3 sequences, around 10% being singletons. The receptor was isolated from a boy younger than 10 with acute myeloid leukemia, due to receive a stem cell transplant. Sequencing was performed on PBMCs, taken before TCRalphabeta/CD19-depleted stem cell transplant. The chain combines TRBV20-1 with TRBJ2-3; tentatively, D is TRBD1 (6 bases). The CDR3 DNA reads as TGCAGTGCTACCAGACAGGCCAACACAGATACGCAGTATTTT. This encodes CSATRQANTDTQYF.